What follows is one T cell receptor beta chain and its context. Its specificity is not known. Clones were sequenced by immunoSEQ multiplex PCR, and TCRdb holds only the in-frame ones, with some missing. The table has under 200,000 clones, roughly 91% seen once; the top ten hold 25% to 30%. This entry comes from a study of T cell responses to AZD1222 COVID-19 vaccine. Study-level findings and limits: Increased Spike-specific TCR breadth and depth were observed after two AZD1222 doses. Vaccine-related CD4 TCRs covered spike, predominating at 160-218 and 743-854. Variant regions that are unmutated are reportedly the target of nearly half of spike-specific TCRs.

Pooled in the analysis were second doses at about 4 or about 12 weeks. This sequence was found in an adult who received the AZD1222 COVID-19 vaccine. The input for sequencing was peripheral blood, taken 28 days after the second AZD1222 dose.

CDR3 sequence (DNA): TGTGCCAGCAGCTTGGATTACAGGGGGCGGGCCGGGGAGCTGTTTTTT. This codes for CASSLDYRGRAGELFF. The V and J genes are TRBV7-9 and TRBJ2-2; 9 bases align to TRBD1. V lost 3 bases and J lost 6; bases outside the gene matches: 8. The germline gives CDR1 SEHNR, CDR2 FQNEAQ (reference sequence). The CDR3 has 16 residues.